This T cell receptor (beta chain) was recorded in a study of T-cell memory formation after mild COVID-19. In TCRdb, the 5' RACE reads were re-called with MiXCR into one record per CDR3 protein. The table records a few hundred thousand distinct CDR3 sequences, roughly 13% of them present only once. From germline, CDR1 is MNHNY and CDR2 SVGAGI (reference sequence). The CDR3 sequence is 14 residues long. V lost 5 bases and J lost 1, with 11 bases in between. Concerning this clonotype: Its antigen is not identified.

Findings of the study overall: CD4/CD8 balance characterized clones contracting day 15 to 85, and CD4+ skew characterized later expanders.

The sequence was collected from a man younger than 30 who had mild COVID-19 (a few samples of this study predate the infection). Cell type and time point are not known. The chain carries TRBV6-6 and TRBJ1-1; unclear D gene. Material: PBMCs or a T cell subset sorted from them (not recorded which). The CDR3 sequence is CASSAPSSNTEAFF. The CDR3 DNA reads as TGTGCCAGCAGTGCCCCATCTTCGAACACTGAAGCTTTCTTT.